What follows are 32 T cell receptor beta chains derived from one specimen sequenced in a study of beta chain features in type 1 diabetes. Expressed TCRB transcripts were sequenced after all isolated RNA was converted to cDNA. Profiled with immunoSEQ multiplex PCR; TCRdb holds only in-frame clones, not every one. The sample holds under 400,000 clones; about 18% are singletons and the top ten take around 0.044%. Source material: naive CD4+ T cells from blood. Receptors were obtained from a young woman in good health.

This clone was counted a few times. The chain recombines TRBV20-1 with TRBJ1-2, with no clear D. The CDR3 length is 10 residues. Germline CDR1 and CDR2: DFQATT and SNEGSKA (reference sequence). V was cut by 4 bases and J by 7 bases, with 7 bases left in between. The CDR3 protein is CSATLIGYTF. In nucleotides, the CDR3 is TGCAGTGCTACCCTTATTGGCTACACCTTC.

The chain links TRBV19 to TRBJ2-1, with 9 bases matching TRBD1. The CDR3 is made up of 13 amino acids. Germline-derived CDR1 and CDR2 are LNHDA and SQIVND (reference sequence). V was pared by 6 bases and J by 6 bases, with 3 bases of the junction left unmatched. CDR3 loop: CASSYRGPNEQFF. The DNA of the CDR3 is TGTGCCAGTAGCTACAGGGGGCCCAATGAGCAGTTCTTC.

This clone was observed a few times. The rearrangement links TRBV5-4 to TRBJ2-3; D is perhaps TRBD2 (7 bases). CDR1 and CDR2 from the germline V gene are SGHNT and YYREEE (reference sequence). V lost 3 bases and J 6 bases, leaving 14 bases between the germline ends. The CDR3 runs to 14 residues. The CDR3 nucleotides are TGTGCCAGCAGCTCGGAAGGGGGGGCCGATACGCAGTATTTT. Amino acid sequence: CASSSEGGADTQYF.

The chain combines TRBV7-2 with TRBJ2-3; tentative D call: TRBD2 (6 bases). The germline gives CDR1 SGHTA, CDR2 FQGNSA. The CDR3 is made up of 17 amino acids. The germline V and J ends were trimmed by 6 bases and 1 base, with 20 bases remaining between them. The CDR3 region has the DNA TGTGCCAGCAGGCCTGGGGGGTTTGGACTACGCACAGATACGCAGTATTTT. Its translation: CASRPGGFGLRTDTQYF.

The V call is TRBV4-3, the J call TRBJ2-7, with D maybe TRBD1 (5 bases). The CDR3 covers 16 residues. Germline lookup yields CDR1 LGHNA and CDR2 YSLEER. Trimming removed 2 bases from V and 6 bases from J, with 20 bases in between. The CDR3 loop reads CASSQRNRSGIGEQYF. The CDR3, as DNA: TGCGCCAGCAGCCAACGAAACAGGTCCGGTATCGGCGAGCAGTACTTC.

This sequence joins TRBV2 and TRBJ2-3, with unresolved D. V was trimmed by 5 bases and J by 1 base, leaving 10 bases between them. CDR3 size: 14 residues. Per germline, CDR1 SNHLY and CDR2 FYNNEI. The CDR3: CASSLATGTDTQYF. The CDR3 DNA reads TGTGCCAGCAGTCTCGCTACAGGCACAGATACGCAGTATTTT.

The chain combines TRBV6-5 with TRBJ2-7; D uncertain. Per germline, CDR1 MNHEY and CDR2 SVGAGI. The CDR3 consists of 12 residues. Trimming left V 5 bases short and J 4 bases short, with 9 bases between. The CDR3, as DNA: TGTGCCAGCAGTCCGATGGAGTACGAGCAGTACTTC. It encodes CASSPMEYEQYF.

The CDR3 reads CASSLVAGGLETQYF. The CDR3 DNA is TGTGCCAGCAGCTTAGTAGCGGGGGGGCTCGAGACCCAGTACTTC. This chain links TRBV11-2 with TRBJ2-5; 11 nucleotides agree with TRBD2. Trimming removed 1 base from V and 5 bases from J; junction bases left unmatched: 3. This CDR3 is 15 amino acids long. CDR1 and CDR2 from the germline V gene are SGHAT and FQNNGV.

The V call is TRBV5-1, the J call TRBJ2-5; 11 bases are a match to TRBD1. Germline CDR1 SGHRS, CDR2 YFSETQ. V dropped 4 bases and J dropped 4; count of bases not matched to a gene: 9. The CDR3 length is 16 residues. DNA of the CDR3: TGCGCCAGCAGCCCGGGACAGGGGGTAGAAGGAGAGACCCAGTACTTC. Encoded protein: CASSPGQGVEGETQYF.

This chain connects TRBV5-4 to TRBJ2-1, with a tentative D call TRBD2 (6 bases). The V gene's germline CDR1 is SGHNT and CDR2 YYREEE (reference sequence). Deletions cut 0 bases from V and 4 bases from J, with 14 bases between. The CDR3 covers 16 residues. CDR3 nucleotide sequence: TGTGCCAGCAGCTTGGACCCAGCGGGCGGATACAATGAGCAGTTCTTC. Amino acids: CASSLDPAGGYNEQFF.

DNA for the CDR3: TGTGCCAGCAGCTCTCTCGGGGTCACAAATTCACCCCTCCACTTT. Encoded protein: CASSSLGVTNSPLHF. The genes are TRBV7-2 and TRBJ1-6; the D is unclear. Trimming left V 4 bases short and J 7 bases short, with 14 bases between. From germline, CDR1 is SGHTA and CDR2 FQGNSA. There are 15 residues in the CDR3.

There are a few counts of this clone. V usage is TRBV6-1 and J usage is TRBJ2-5; 8 bases line up with TRBD1. This CDR3 has 14 residues. Germline loops: CDR1 MNHNS, CDR2 SASEGT. The J segment lost 5 bases and the V segment lost 3 bases, leaving 5 bases of the junction unmatched. In nucleotides, the CDR3 is TGTGCCAGCAGTGAGTCAGGGGGCCGTGAGACCCAGTACTTC. Translating it yields CASSESGGRETQYF.

The chain links TRBV4-1 to TRBJ1-1, with a tentative D call TRBD1 (5 bases). The germline CDR1 and CDR2 sequences are MGHRA and YSYEKL. The CDR3 contains 11 residues. V was pared by 5 bases and J by 7 bases, with 8 bases between. The CDR3 bases are TGCGCCAGCAGCTCAGGGAATGAAGCTTTCTTT. This encodes CASSSGNEAFF.

The CDR3 DNA is TGTGCCAGCACTGGGGAGCCGGGCAATGAGCAGTTCTTC. This codes for CASTGEPGNEQFF. V gene TRBV4-2 combines with J gene TRBJ2-1; D possibly corresponds to TRBD2 (5 bases). The CDR3 is 13 amino acids. Trimming took off 7 bases at V and 6 bases at J, with 13 bases between the two ends. Germline CDR1 LGHNA, CDR2 YNFKEQ.

V is TRBV28 and J is TRBJ1-1, with D unresolved. Germline V gene data show CDR1 as MDHEN and CDR2 as SYDVKM. The V and J ends lost 4 bases and 3 bases respectively, with 9 bases between them. The CDR3 extends over 13 amino acids. The CDR3 loop is CASSSLGDTEAFF. The CDR3 DNA reads as TGTGCCAGCAGTTCCCTGGGAGACACTGAAGCTTTCTTT.

The CDR3 loop is CASSDRGTEAFF. DNA for the CDR3: TGCGCCAGCAGCGACAGGGGTACTGAAGCTTTCTTT. The chain carries TRBV5-1 and TRBJ1-1, with 8 bases matching TRBD1. Germline CDR1 is SGHRS and CDR2 is YFSETQ. CDR3 size: 12 residues. Germline trimming cut 4 bases from V and 5 bases from J; bases unmatched to any gene: 1. Full variable domain (rest looked up from reference TRBV5-1 and TRBJ1-1): KAGVTQTPRYLIKTRGQQVTLSCSPISGHRSVSWYQQTPGQGLQFLFEYFSETQRNKGNFPGRFSGRQFSNSRSEMNVSTLELGDSALYLCASSDRGTEAFFGQGTRLTVV.

The rearrangement uses TRBV30 and TRBJ1-1; maybe TRBD1 (5 bases). The germline V gene encodes CDR1 GTSNPN and CDR2 SVGIG (reference sequence). V was trimmed by 2 bases and J by 1 base, leaving 8 bases between them. CDR3 length equals 13 residues. The CDR3 DNA reads TGTGCCTGGAGTCCCAGGGCGAACACTGAAGCTTTCTTT. It codes for CAWSPRANTEAFF.

This chain links TRBV7-2 with TRBJ2-7; 12 bases fit TRBD1. The CDR3 is 17 amino acids. Per the germline V gene, CDR1 is SGHTA and CDR2 is FQGNSA. The V segment lost 5 bases and the J segment 2 bases; nucleotides outside the gene matches: 10. The CDR3 bases are TGTGCCAGCAGCCGCTCCGGGGGACAGGGGGCAACCTACGAGCAGTACTTC. Protein: CASSRSGGQGATYEQYF.

V gene TRBV5-4 combines with J gene TRBJ2-1; no firm D call. Germline V lookup: CDR1 SGHNT, CDR2 YYREEE (reference sequence). The CDR3 has 13 residues. V lost 2 bases to trimming and J lost 0 bases, with 3 bases between them. The CDR3 reads CASSFNSYNEQFF. The CDR3 DNA is TGTGCCAGCAGCTTTAACTCCTACAATGAGCAGTTCTTC.

This clone was seen just once. This chain's CDR3 is CASSPGPDRGHRSGELFF. CDR3 in DNA: TGTGCCAGCAGCCCTGGCCCCGACAGGGGGCATCGGTCGGGGGAGCTGTTTTTT. The rearrangement links TRBV5-4 to TRBJ2-2, with TRBD1 identical over 10 bases. The CDR3 covers 18 residues. CDR1 and CDR2 (germline): SGHNT, YYREEE (reference sequence). V lost 4 bases and J lost 8; bases outside the gene matches: 17.

This clone was seen a handful of times. V gene TRBV5-6 combines with J gene TRBJ1-4; D is possibly TRBD1 (6 bases). This CDR3 is built from 13 residues. Germline V CDR1 and CDR2: SGHDT, YYEEEE. Trimming cost V 4 bases and J 8 bases, with 12 bases left between them. This CDR3 is CASSIGTREKLFF. CDR3 DNA: TGTGCCAGCAGCATCGGGACACGGGAAAAACTGTTTTTT.

The chain links TRBV6-5 to TRBJ2-5, with 7 bases fitting TRBD2. With 6 bases clipped from V and 2 bases from J, the junction kept 9 bases outside the gene matches. CDR1 and CDR2 (germline): MNHEY, SVGAGI. The CDR3 runs 15 residues. This CDR3 is CASRGSGNGQETQYF. The CDR3 region has the DNA TGTGCCAGCAGAGGGAGCGGGAACGGACAAGAGACCCAGTACTTC.

This clone was seen more than once but under ten times. V usage is TRBV6-5 and J usage is TRBJ2-7; D might be TRBD1 (5 bases). The ends were cut back, 5 bases at V and 4 bases at J, with 15 bases in the middle. Germline V gene sequence: CDR1 MNHEY, CDR2 SVGAGI. This CDR3 has 14 residues. CDR3 DNA: TGTGCCAGCAGTAACCAGGGTAGTCGGTACGAGCAGTACTTC. Translation gives CASSNQGSRYEQYF.

This clone was seen a single time. This chain connects TRBV18 to TRBJ1-2; D remains ambiguous. Germline V gene lookup returns CDR1 KGHSH and CDR2 LQKENI. Trimming removed 0 bases from V and 8 bases from J, with 10 bases in between. The CDR3 contains 13 residues. CDR3 sequence (DNA): TGTGCCAGCTCACCACCAGGAATGGAGGGCTACACCTTC. The encoded protein is CASSPPGMEGYTF.

The genes are TRBV6-6 and TRBJ2-7, with 7 bases fitting TRBD1. V shed 6 bases, J shed 2 bases, and the junction held 7 bases outside the gene matches. This CDR3 has 14 amino acids. CDR1 is MNHNY, CDR2 SVGAGI, per germline (reference sequence). The CDR3 protein is CASRVRDRPYEQYF. CDR3 DNA: TGTGCCAGCAGGGTCAGGGACAGACCCTACGAGCAGTACTTC.

The CDR3 coding sequence is TGCAGCGTTGCCCCCTCAACTAATGAAAAACTGTTTTTT. This translates into CSVAPSTNEKLFF. The chain links TRBV29-1 to TRBJ1-4; no clear D. This CDR3 spans 13 amino acids. The V and J ends lost 4 bases and 0 bases respectively, with 6 bases between them. Germline V gene lookup returns CDR1 SQVTM and CDR2 ANQGSEA.

This clone was recorded many times. The rearrangement links TRBV7-9 to TRBJ1-2; D might be TRBD1 (6 bases). The CDR3 sequence is 14 residues long. V shed 5 bases and J shed 4 bases, with 14 bases lying between them. Germline CDR1 reads SEHNR; CDR2 reads FQNEAQ (reference sequence). As DNA, the CDR3 is TGTGCCAGCAGCCATCCGGACAGTTCCTATGGCTACACCTTC. Protein product: CASSHPDSSYGYTF.

The CDR3 nucleotides are TGTGCCAGCACCCTTGTCAGGTTCACCGGGGAGCTGTTTTTT. This encodes CASTLVRFTGELFF. This chain uses TRBV6-6 with TRBJ2-2, with D unclear. The CDR3 extends over 14 amino acids. The V end lost 7 bases, the J end lost 4 bases, and 13 bases lay between the germline ends. The V gene's germline CDR1 is MNHNY and CDR2 SVGAGI (reference sequence).

This clone was observed a handful of times. Here the CDR3 DNA reads TGTGCCAGCAGTGAAGGACTAGGTGGGAACAATGAGCAGTTCTTC. Protein product: CASSEGLGGNNEQFF. This chain uses TRBV6-1 with TRBJ2-1; a possible D gene is TRBD2 (6 bases). Germline V gene lookup returns CDR1 MNHNS and CDR2 SASEGT. Trimming took 1 base from V and 5 from J, leaving 12 bases between them. CDR3 length: 15 residues.

The genes are TRBV5-6 and TRBJ1-6; D is possibly TRBD1 (5 bases). The CDR3 consists of 14 residues. The germline CDR1 and CDR2 sequences are SGHDT and YYEEEE. Trimming took 2 bases from V and 6 from J, leaving 9 bases between them. In nucleotides, the CDR3 is TGTGCCAGCAGCTTTTCAGGGTCTAATTCACCCCTCCACTTT. It codes for CASSFSGSNSPLHF.

This clone was seen a few times. The chain combines TRBV29-1 with TRBJ2-5; 7 nucleotides agree with TRBD1. The CDR3 totals 12 residues. Per the germline V gene, CDR1 is SQVTM and CDR2 is ANQGSEA. The trim removed 8 bases at V and 5 bases at J, leaving 8 bases unmatched. The CDR3 reads CSLRQGPETQYF. CDR3 coding DNA: TGCAGCCTCAGACAGGGTCCGGAGACCCAGTACTTC.

This chain uses TRBV5-1 with TRBJ1-2, with TRBD1 matching over 9 bases. Germline V gene data show CDR1 as SGHRS and CDR2 as YFSETQ. CDR3 length: 15 amino acids. V lost 3 bases to trimming and J lost 8 bases; unmatched junction nucleotides: 11. The CDR3 DNA reads as TGCGCCAGCAGCTCACAGCACGGGACAGGGAGAGGCTACACCTTC. Encoded protein: CASSSQHGTGRGYTF.